The entry that follows covers one T cell receptor (beta chain) sequence. Other DNA sequences from this sample encode an identical CDR3 as well. Repertoires were generated with immunoSEQ multiplex PCR, while TCRdb's copy carries only in-frame clones and drops some. The table has over 100,000 clones, approximately 82% seen once. The sample is drawn from a study of blood T cell repertoires in COVID-19. Germline V gene data show CDR1 as SGHRS and CDR2 as YFSETQ. This CDR3 contains 15 residues. Trimming cost V 2 bases and J 1 base; bases outside gene matches: 0. The J gene is TRBJ2-2, the V gene TRBV5-1, with TRBD2 matching 9 bases. The origin of this receptor is a woman aged 55-69 years with acute or convalescent COVID-19. Material: peripheral blood. The CDR3 nucleotides read TGCGCCAGCAGCTTACTAGCGGGGAACACCGGGGAGCTGTTTTTT. Protein: CASSLLAGNTGELFF.